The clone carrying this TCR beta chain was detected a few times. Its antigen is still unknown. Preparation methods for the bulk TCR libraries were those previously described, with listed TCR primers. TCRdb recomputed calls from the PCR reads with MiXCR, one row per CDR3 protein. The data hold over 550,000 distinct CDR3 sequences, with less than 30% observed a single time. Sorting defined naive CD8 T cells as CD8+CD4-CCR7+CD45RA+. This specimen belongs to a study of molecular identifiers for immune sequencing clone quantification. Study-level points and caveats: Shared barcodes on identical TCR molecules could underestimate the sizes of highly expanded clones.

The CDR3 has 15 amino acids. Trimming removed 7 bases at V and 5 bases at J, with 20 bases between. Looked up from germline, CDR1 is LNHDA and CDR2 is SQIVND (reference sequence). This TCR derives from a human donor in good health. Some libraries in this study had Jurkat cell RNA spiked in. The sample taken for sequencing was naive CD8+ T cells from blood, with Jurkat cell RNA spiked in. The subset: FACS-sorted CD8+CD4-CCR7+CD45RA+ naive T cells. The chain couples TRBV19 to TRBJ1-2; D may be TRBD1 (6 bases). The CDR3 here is CASTPGTRTIYGYTF. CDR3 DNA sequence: TGTGCCAGTACACCCGGGACACGGACTATTTATGGCTACACCTTC. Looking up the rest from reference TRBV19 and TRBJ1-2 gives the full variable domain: DGGITQSPKYLFRKEGQNVTLSCEQNLNHDAMYWYRQDPGQGLRLIYYSQIVNDFQKGDIAEGYSVSREKKESFPLTVTSAQKNPTAFYLCASTPGTRTIYGYTFGSGTRLTVV.